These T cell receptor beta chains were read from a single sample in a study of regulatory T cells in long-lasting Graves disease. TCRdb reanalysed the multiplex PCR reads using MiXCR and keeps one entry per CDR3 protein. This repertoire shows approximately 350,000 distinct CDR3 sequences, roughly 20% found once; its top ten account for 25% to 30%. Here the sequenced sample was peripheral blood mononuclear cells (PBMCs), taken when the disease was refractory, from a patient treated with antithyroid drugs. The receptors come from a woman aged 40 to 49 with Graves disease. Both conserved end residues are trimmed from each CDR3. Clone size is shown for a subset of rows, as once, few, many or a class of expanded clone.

CDR3: ASSEKRGLAKNIQY
size: many
V: TRBV2

CDR3: AIRIRTGDTGANVLT
size: .
V: TRBV10-3

CDR3: ASARGATRNSGANVLT
size: .
V: TRBV4-1

CDR3: ASSSTPDGFYGYT
size: many
V: TRBV12-3/TRBV12-4

CDR3: AISEREESGTEAF
size: .
V: TRBV10-3

CDR3: ASTERSWTRKNSPLH
size: many
V: TRBV28

CDR3: ASRDRVSAGANVLT
size: .
V: TRBV6-1

CDR3: ASRYNTDTQY
size: many
V: TRBV28

CDR3: ASSRLATNTGELF
size: many
V: TRBV6-1

CDR3: ASSYTGEGGYT
size: many
V: TRBV11-2

CDR3: AIAHSFLMSTEAF
size: once
V: TRBV10-3

CDR3: SARRSSGLSTDTQY
size: once
V: TRBV20-1

CDR3: ATSRGGQGHSPLH
size: many
V: TRBV15

CDR3: AWSRGGEKLF
size: .
V: TRBV30

CDR3: ASSMGRKNTEAF
size: .
V: TRBV19